The source of this T cell receptor beta chain is a study of T-cell reconstitution after alpha-beta-depleted transplantation in children (TCRdb year 2016). Some background on the complete study: Using TCR repertoire profiling, the study quantitatively followed how T-cell immune reconstitution unfolded in children after TCRalphabeta/CD19-depleted allogeneic hematopoietic cell transplantation.

This clonotype showed up many times. Its antigen is still unknown. The sample holds no much larger clone one base away, and base qualities are not on file. The CDR3 runs 17 amino acids, cysteine and phenylalanine included. Just CDR3 DNA is preserved here, 51 bases in frame from base 1. Looking up the germline V gene yields CDR1 LGHNA and CDR2 YSLEER. The junction shows trimming of 0 bases on V and 4 bases on J, and the gene matches do not reach 8 bases of it. The receptor library was made with PCR. Sequencing took place on an Illumina HiSeq 2500. TCR libraries were prepared with molecular barcoding, using unique molecular identifiers to normalize TCRbeta repertoire quantification. TCRdb reanalyzed the raw reads on its own, using fastp at Q25 for trimming and MiXCR for clone calling, and kept in-frame beta chains. Rows with one shared CDR3 protein collapse into an entry with the most common genes and DNA. The sample table contains fewer than 120,000 distinct CDR3 sequences; only one count was recorded for around 10% of them. The top ten clonotypes cover around 8.5% of the sample.

The receptor was derived from a human donor who donated a stem cell graft to a child with acute lymphoblastic leukemia. The sequences come from PBMCs from the stem cell graft donor, collected from the stem cell graft. This receptor chain uses TRBV4-3 and TRBJ2-2; 7 middle bases align to TRBD2. The DNA is TGCGCCAGCAGCCAAGATCTGGGGGGGTCGGGCACCGGGGAGCTGTTTTTT. Translated, this is CASSQDLGGSGTGELFF.